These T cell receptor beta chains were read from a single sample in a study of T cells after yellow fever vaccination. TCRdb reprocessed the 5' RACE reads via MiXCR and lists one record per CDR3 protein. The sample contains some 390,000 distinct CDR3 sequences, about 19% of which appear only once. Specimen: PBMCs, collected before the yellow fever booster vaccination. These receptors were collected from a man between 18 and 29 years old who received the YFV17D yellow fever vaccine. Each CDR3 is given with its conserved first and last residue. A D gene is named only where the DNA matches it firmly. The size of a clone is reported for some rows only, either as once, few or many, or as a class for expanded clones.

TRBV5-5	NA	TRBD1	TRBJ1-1	TGTGCCAGCAGCGCCGGGACAGGGGGCACTGAAGCTTTCTTT	CASSAGTGGTEAFF
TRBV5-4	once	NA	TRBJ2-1	TGTGCCAGCAGCTTGGCGGCCCGGGAGACCAGTGAGCAGTTCTTC	CASSLAARETSEQFF
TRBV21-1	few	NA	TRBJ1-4	TGTGCCAGCAGCAAAATGCGGACAGGGGAGGAAAAACTGTTTTTT	CASSKMRTGEEKLFF
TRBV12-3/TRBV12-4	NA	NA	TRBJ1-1	TGTGCCAGCACCCAGTGGGGGGAAACTAACACTGAAGCTTTCTTT	CASTQWGETNTEAFF
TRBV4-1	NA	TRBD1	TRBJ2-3	TGCGCCAGCAGCATGTACAGGGGTAGCACAGATACGCAGTATTTT	CASSMYRGSTDTQYF
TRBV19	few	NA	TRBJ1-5	TGTGCCAGTAGTTGGCGCAATCAGCCCCAGCATTTT	CASSWRNQPQHF
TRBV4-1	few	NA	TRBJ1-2	TGCGCCAGCAGCCAAGCCGTCGGACACCTTAACTATGGCTACACCTTC	CASSQAVGHLNYGYTF
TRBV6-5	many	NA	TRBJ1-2	TGTGCCAGCAGCCCCCAGGGGCCCAATGGCTACACCTTC	CASSPQGPNGYTF
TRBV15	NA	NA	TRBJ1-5	TGTGCCACCAGCGTGGACAGATATAGCAATCAGCCCCAGCATTTT	CATSVDRYSNQPQHF
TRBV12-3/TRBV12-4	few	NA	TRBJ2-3	TGTGCCAGCGTCTTGGGGGGGCGTACGCAGTATTTT	CASVLGGRTQYF
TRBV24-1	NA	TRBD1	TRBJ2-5	TGTGCCACTGGGGAAACTGGGACAGGGGCGGACGAGACCCAGTACTTC	CATGETGTGADETQYF
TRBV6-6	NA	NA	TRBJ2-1	TGTGCCAGCAGTCCCGGGGATGAGCAGTTCTTC	CASSPGDEQFF
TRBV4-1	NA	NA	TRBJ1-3	TGCGCCAGCAGCCAAGACTTAACTGGAAACACCATATATTTT	CASSQDLTGNTIYF
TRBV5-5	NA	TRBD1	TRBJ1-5	TGTGCCAGCAGCCCCCGGACAGGGTTCGATCAGCCCCAGCATTTT	CASSPRTGFDQPQHF
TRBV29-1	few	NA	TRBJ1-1	TGCAGCGTTGGGCTCCGGGGTTCCATGAACACTGAAGCTTTCTTT	CSVGLRGSMNTEAFF
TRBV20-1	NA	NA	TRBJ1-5	TGCAGTGCTAGCTCAATAGTAGGGGTACTTAATAGCAATCAGCCCCAGCATTTT	CSASSIVGVLNSNQPQHF
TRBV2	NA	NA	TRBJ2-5	TGTGCTAGCAGTGCTATACAAGAGACCCAGTACTTC	CASSAIQETQYF
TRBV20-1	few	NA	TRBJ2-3	TGCAGTGCTAGTTCGAGGGACGGTACTACAGATACGCAGTATTTT	CSASSRDGTTDTQYF
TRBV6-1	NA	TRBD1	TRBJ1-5	TGTGCCAGCAGATCGAGACCGGGACAGGCAGGGCAGCCCCAGCATTTT	CASRSRPGQAGQPQHF
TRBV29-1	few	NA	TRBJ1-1	TGCAGCGTTCTGGCGGAGGTCGGCGGCACTGAAGCTTTCTTT	CSVLAEVGGTEAFF
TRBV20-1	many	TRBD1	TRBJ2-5	TGCAGTGCTAGAGATCAGGGGGTGGAGACCCAGTACTTC	CSARDQGVETQYF
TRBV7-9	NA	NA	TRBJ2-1	TGTGCCAGCAGCGGACGAGGGGAGACGTCCTACAATGAGCAGTTCTTC	CASSGRGETSYNEQFF
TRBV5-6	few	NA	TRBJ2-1	TGTGCCAGCAGCTTTGAACCTCCCCTGGCTGACAATGAGCAGTTCTTC	CASSFEPPLADNEQFF
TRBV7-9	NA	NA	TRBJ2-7	TGTGCCAGCACCACCCGGACAGCGTCCGAGCAGTACTTC	CASTTRTASEQYF
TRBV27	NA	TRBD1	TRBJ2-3	TGTGCCAGCAGTCTTCGACAGGGTGATCACCCGGATACGCAGTATTTT	CASSLRQGDHPDTQYF
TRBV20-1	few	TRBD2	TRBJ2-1	TGCAGTGCTATGACTAGCGTAAATGAGCAGTTCTTC	CSAMTSVNEQFF
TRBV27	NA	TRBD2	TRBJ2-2	TGTGCCAGCAGTCCCGATCATCCGACTAGCGGGGAATGGGCCGGGGAGCTGTTTTTT	CASSPDHPTSGEWAGELFF
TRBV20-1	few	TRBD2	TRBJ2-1	TGCAGTGCTGAGGGGACTAGCGGGGCCCACAATGAGCAGTTCTTC	CSAEGTSGAHNEQFF
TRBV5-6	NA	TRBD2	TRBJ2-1	TGTGCCAGCAGCTTGGAAGGGACTAGCGGGTACAATGAGCAGTTCTTC	CASSLEGTSGYNEQFF
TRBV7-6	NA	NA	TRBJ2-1	TGTGCCAGCAGCTTGGGAGGCTGGGGGCTCTACAATGAGCAGTTCTTC	CASSLGGWGLYNEQFF
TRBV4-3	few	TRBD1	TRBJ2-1	TGCGCCAGCAGCCATAGACAGGGCGGAGGCAATGAGCAGTTCTTC	CASSHRQGGGNEQFF
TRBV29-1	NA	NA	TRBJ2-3	TGCAGCGTTGTGGGGTACACAGATACGCAGTATTTT	CSVVGYTDTQYF
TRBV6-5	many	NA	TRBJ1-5	TGTGCCAGCAGTTACCGGTCAGGGGATCAGCCCCAGCATTTT	CASSYRSGDQPQHF
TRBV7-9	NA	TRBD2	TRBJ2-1	TGTGCCAGCAGCTTAGTAGCGGGGGCCTCCGATGAGCAGTTCTTC	CASSLVAGASDEQFF